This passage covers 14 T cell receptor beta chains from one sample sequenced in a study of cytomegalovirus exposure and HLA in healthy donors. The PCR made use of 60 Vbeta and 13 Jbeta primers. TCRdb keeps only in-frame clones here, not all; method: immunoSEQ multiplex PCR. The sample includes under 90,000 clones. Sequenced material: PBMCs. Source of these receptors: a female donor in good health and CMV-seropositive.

The CDR3 is CASGTQGFTEAFF. The CDR3 DNA follows: TGTGCCAGCGGCACCCAGGGTTTCACTGAAGCTTTCTTT. The chain has TRBV6-5 and TRBJ1-1; D is possibly TRBD1 (5 bases). This CDR3 has 13 residues. Per germline, CDR1 MNHEY and CDR2 SVGAGI. V was cut by 8 bases and J by 4 bases, with 14 bases left in between.

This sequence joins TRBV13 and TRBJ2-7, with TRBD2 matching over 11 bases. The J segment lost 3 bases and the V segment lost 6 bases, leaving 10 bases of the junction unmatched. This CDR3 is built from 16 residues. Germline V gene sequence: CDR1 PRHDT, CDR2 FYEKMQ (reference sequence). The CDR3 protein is CASSWRASGGNYEQYF. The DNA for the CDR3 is TGTGCCAGCAGTTGGAGGGCTAGCGGGGGGAACTACGAGCAGTACTTC.

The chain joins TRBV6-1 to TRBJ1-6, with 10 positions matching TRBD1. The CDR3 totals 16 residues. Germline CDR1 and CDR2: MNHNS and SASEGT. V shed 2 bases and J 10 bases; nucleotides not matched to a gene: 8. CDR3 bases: TGTGCCAGCAGTGAACCCCGACAGGGGGCGGGATCACCCCTCCACTTT. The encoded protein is CASSEPRQGAGSPLHF.

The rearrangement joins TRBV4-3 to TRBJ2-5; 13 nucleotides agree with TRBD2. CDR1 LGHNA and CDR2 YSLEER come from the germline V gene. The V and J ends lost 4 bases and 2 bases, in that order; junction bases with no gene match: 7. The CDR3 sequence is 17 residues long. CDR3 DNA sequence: TGCGCCAGCAGCCGTGTCAGGACTAGCGGGGGTCAAGAGACCCAGTACTTC. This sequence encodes CASSRVRTSGGQETQYF.

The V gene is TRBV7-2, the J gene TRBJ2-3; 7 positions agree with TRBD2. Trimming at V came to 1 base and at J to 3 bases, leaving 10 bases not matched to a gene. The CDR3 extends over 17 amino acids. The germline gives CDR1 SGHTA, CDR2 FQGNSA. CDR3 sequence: CASSLGRTSRGTDTQYF. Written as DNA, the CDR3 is TGTGCCAGCAGCTTAGGGAGGACTAGTCGGGGGACAGATACGCAGTATTTT.

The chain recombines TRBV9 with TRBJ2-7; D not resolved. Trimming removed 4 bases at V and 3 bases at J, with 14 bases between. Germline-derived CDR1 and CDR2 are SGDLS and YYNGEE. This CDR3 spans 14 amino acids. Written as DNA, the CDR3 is TGTGCCAGCAGCCCTTTCGAGAGCCACTACGAGCAGTACTTC. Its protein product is CASSPFESHYEQYF.

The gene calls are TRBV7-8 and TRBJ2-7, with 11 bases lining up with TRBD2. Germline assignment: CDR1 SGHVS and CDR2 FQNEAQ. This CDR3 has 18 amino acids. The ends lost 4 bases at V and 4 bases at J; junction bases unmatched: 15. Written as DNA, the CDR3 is TGTGCCAGCAGCTCCGGGACTAGCGGACGAACATTCTATTACGAGCAGTACTTC. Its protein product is CASSSGTSGRTFYYEQYF.

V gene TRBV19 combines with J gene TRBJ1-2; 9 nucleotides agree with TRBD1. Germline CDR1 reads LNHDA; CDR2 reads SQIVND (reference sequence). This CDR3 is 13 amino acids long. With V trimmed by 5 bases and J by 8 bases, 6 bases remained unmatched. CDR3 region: CASSDLDRGGYTF. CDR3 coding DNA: TGTGCCAGTAGTGACCTGGACAGGGGCGGCTACACCTTC.

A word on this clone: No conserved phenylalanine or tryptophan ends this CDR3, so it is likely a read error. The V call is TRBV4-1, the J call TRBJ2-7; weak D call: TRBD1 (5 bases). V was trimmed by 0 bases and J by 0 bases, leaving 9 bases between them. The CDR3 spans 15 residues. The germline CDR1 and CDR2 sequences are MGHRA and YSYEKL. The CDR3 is CASSQENRFSYEQYL. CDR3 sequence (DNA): TGCGCCAGCAGCCAAGAAAACAGGTTCTCCTACGAGCAGTACCTC.

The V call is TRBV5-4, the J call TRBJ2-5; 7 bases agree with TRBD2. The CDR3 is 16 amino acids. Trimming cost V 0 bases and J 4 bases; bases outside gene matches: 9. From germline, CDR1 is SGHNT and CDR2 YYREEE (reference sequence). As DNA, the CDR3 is TGTGCCAGCAGCTTGGAGGGTCCAGCGGGGCTAGAGACCCAGTACTTC. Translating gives CASSLEGPAGLETQYF.

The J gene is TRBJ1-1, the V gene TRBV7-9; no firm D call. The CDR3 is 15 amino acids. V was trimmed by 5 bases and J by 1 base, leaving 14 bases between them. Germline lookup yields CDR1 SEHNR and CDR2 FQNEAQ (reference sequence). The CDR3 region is CASSPAPVPNTEAFF. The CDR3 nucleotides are TGTGCCAGCAGCCCCGCGCCCGTTCCGAACACTGAAGCTTTCTTT.

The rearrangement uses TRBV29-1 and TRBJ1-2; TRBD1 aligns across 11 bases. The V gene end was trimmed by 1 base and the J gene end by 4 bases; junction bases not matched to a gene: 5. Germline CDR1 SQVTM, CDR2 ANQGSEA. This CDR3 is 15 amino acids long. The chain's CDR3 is CSVEGGDRGTYGYTF. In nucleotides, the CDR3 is TGCAGCGTTGAAGGGGGGGACAGGGGGACCTATGGCTACACCTTC.

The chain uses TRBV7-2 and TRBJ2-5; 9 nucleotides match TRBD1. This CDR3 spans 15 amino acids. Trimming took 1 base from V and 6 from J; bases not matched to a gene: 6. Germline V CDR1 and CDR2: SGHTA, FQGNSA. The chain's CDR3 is CASSLGDRVQQTQYF. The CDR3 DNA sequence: TGTGCCAGCAGCTTAGGGGACAGGGTGCAGCAGACCCAGTACTTC.

CDR3 protein: CASAWAGTSGELFF. In nucleotides, the CDR3 is TGTGCCAGCGCATGGGCGGGGACGTCCGGGGAGCTGTTTTTT. This chain links TRBV7-9 with TRBJ2-2; TRBD2 is a possible D gene (6 bases). The germline V gene encodes CDR1 SEHNR and CDR2 FQNEAQ (reference sequence). This CDR3 spans 14 amino acids. V gave up 8 bases and J gave up 6 bases, with 16 bases separating them.